The 13 T cell receptor beta chains in this list originate from one sample, sequenced in a study of response to subunit inactivated influenza vaccine. Using its own MiXCR run on the RT-PCR reads, TCRdb lists one record per CDR3 protein. This sample has 610,000 or so distinct CDR3 sequences, with about 14% found just once. Sequences were derived from PBMCs from blood, sampled roughly 12 days after vaccination. All receptors derive from a man between 45 and 60 years old who received an inactivated influenza vaccine.

A few counts support this clonotype. The chain uses TRBV20-1 and TRBJ2-7; D gene ambiguous. Germline values: CDR1 DFQATT, CDR2 SNEGSKA (reference sequence). CDR3 length: 13 amino acids. The V and J ends lost 5 bases and 3 bases respectively, with 14 bases between them. CDR3 region: CSALAVLGYEQYF. CDR3 DNA: TGCAGTGCTCTGGCCGTATTAGGCTACGAGCAGTACTTC.

This clonotype was seen more than once but under ten times. The DNA for the CDR3 is TGCAGCGTTGGTGGTGACAGGACCTACGAGCAGTACTTC. Translating it yields CSVGGDRTYEQYF. V gene TRBV29-1 combines with J gene TRBJ2-7, with a possible D match to TRBD1 (6 bases). The CDR3 sequence is 13 residues long. The germline V gene has CDR1 SQVTM and CDR2 ANQGSEA. V gave up 4 bases and J gave up 2 bases, with 12 bases separating them.

This clonotype was observed a handful of times. This rearrangement joins TRBV14 to TRBJ2-7, with TRBD2 matching over 8 bases. The J segment lost 5 bases and the V segment lost 0 bases, leaving 6 bases of the junction unmatched. In germline, CDR1 is SGHDN, CDR2 FVKESK. The CDR3 loop spans 15 amino acids. CDR3 protein: CASSQDRSGSHEQYF. CDR3 sequence (DNA): TGTGCCAGCAGCCAAGATCGGAGCGGGAGCCACGAGCAGTACTTC.

The chain uses TRBV27 and TRBJ2-1; D is tentatively TRBD1 or TRBD2 (5 bases each). CDR3 length equals 13 residues. Per germline, CDR1 MNHEY and CDR2 SMNVEV (reference sequence). V dropped 5 bases and J dropped 9 bases, with 14 bases sitting between them. CDR3 sequence: CASSQGRGGEQFF. CDR3 in DNA: TGTGCCAGCAGTCAGGGACGGGGCGGTGAGCAGTTCTTC.

This clonotype was counted ten times or more. The chain links TRBV5-1 to TRBJ2-7, with D possibly TRBD1 on 6 matching bases. Per the germline V gene, CDR1 is SGHRS and CDR2 is YFSETQ. The V gene lost 0 bases and the J gene lost 5 bases, with 18 bases spanning the gap. This CDR3 contains 16 residues. CDR3 sequence reads: CASSLGSGHNPHEQYF. The CDR3 nucleotides are TGCGCCAGCAGCTTGGGTTCGGGACACAATCCCCACGAGCAGTACTTC.

This clonotype was recorded a few times. The rearrangement joins TRBV12-3 or TRBV12-4 to TRBJ2-2; D unclear. V lost 1 base and J lost 3, with 12 bases in between. There are 16 residues in the CDR3. The CDR3 here is CASSLGRTADTGELFF. In nucleotides, the CDR3 is TGTGCCAGCAGTTTAGGACGGACGGCGGACACCGGGGAGCTGTTTTTT.

The V and J genes are TRBV7-8 and TRBJ2-2, with D maybe TRBD2 (6 bases). In germline, CDR1 is SGHVS, CDR2 FQNEAQ. The CDR3 spans 15 residues. Trimming left V 0 bases short and J 6 bases short, with 11 bases between. The CDR3 DNA sequence: TGTGCCAGCAGCTTAGCGGGAGGTAGCTCCGGGGAGCTGTTTTTT. Amino acid sequence: CASSLAGGSSGELFF.

The rearrangement uses TRBV20-1 and TRBJ2-3; D call uncertain. CDR1 and CDR2 (germline): DFQATT, SNEGSKA (reference sequence). The CDR3 runs to 15 residues. Trimming left V 0 bases short and J 0 bases short, with 10 bases between. Written as DNA, the CDR3 is TGCAGTGCTAGAGACGGAAAAATCAGCACAGATACGCAGTATTTT. Residues: CSARDGKISTDTQYF.

This sequence joins TRBV20-1 and TRBJ1-1, with 12 bases aligning to TRBD1. With V trimmed by 6 bases and J by 4 bases, 6 bases remained unmatched. Germline V gene data show CDR1 as DFQATT and CDR2 as SNEGSKA (reference sequence). The CDR3 totals 14 residues. The CDR3 DNA sequence: TGCAGTGCAAGGGACAGGGGGCCCGTCACTGAAGCTTTCTTT. It codes for CSARDRGPVTEAFF.

The chain links TRBV24-1 to TRBJ2-7, with TRBD1 as a possible D gene (5 bases). The CDR3 runs to 13 residues. Per germline, CDR1 KGHDR and CDR2 SFDVKD. Between the trimmed V and J ends, which lost 3 bases and 3 bases, there was a span of 8 bases. CDR3: CATSDPTGYEQYF. The CDR3 bases are TGTGCCACCAGTGATCCTACAGGCTACGAGCAGTACTTC.

A few counts support this clonotype. The J gene is TRBJ2-3, the V gene TRBV9; the D is unclear. The CDR3 contains 15 residues. V lost 0 bases and J lost 3, with 11 bases in between. Germline assignment: CDR1 SGDLS and CDR2 YYNGEE. Here the CDR3 reads CASSVVAAQTDTQYF. In DNA, the CDR3 is TGTGCCAGCAGCGTAGTGGCAGCTCAAACAGATACGCAGTATTTT.

This chain connects TRBV2 to TRBJ1-1, with D possibly matching TRBD1 (5 bases). V was clipped by 6 bases and J by 4 bases, with 12 bases between them. Germline V lookup: CDR1 SNHLY, CDR2 FYNNEI. The CDR3 extends over 13 amino acids. Written as DNA, the CDR3 is TGTGCCAGCAGAGTCCAGGGTACCACTGAAGCTTTCTTT. Protein product: CASRVQGTTEAFF. Looking up the rest from reference TRBV2 and TRBJ1-1 gives the full variable domain: EPEVTQTPSHQVTQMGQEVILRCVPISNHLYFYWYRQILGQKVEFLVSFYNNEISEKSEIFDDQFSVERPDGSNFTLKIRSTKLEDSAMYFCASRVQGTTEAFFGQGTRLTVV.

This clonotype has just a few counts. The chain has TRBV6-1 and TRBJ2-1; D remains ambiguous. From germline, CDR1 is MNHNS and CDR2 SASEGT. This CDR3 is built from 17 residues. With 8 bases removed from V and 4 bases from J, the gap between germline ends came to 24 bases. The CDR3 DNA sequence: TGTGCCAGCGCCGCCAAGGCTTCCCGAAGAGAATACAATGAGCAGTTCTTC. It translates to CASAAKASRREYNEQFF.